The rows below give T cell receptor beta chains drawn from one sample of a study of a mutant IDH1 vaccine in newly diagnosed glioma. Profiled with immunoSEQ multiplex PCR; TCRdb holds only in-frame clones, not every one. The sample yields around 62,000 clones, about nine tenths seen once. These receptors have no identified antigens. The sequencing used PBMCs, collected from a glioma patient whose treatment included an IDH1 peptide vaccine. These receptor sequences come from a man aged 40-49 years with glioma. The CDR3 runs from the conserved cysteine through the conserved F or W. A D gene is named only where the DNA matches it firmly. Clone size is stated in some rows and not others, as once, few, many or a class when expanded.

>TRBJ2-3|NA|NA|TRBV28
TGTGCCAGCAGTTCTGAGACAGATACGCAGTATTTT
CASSSETDTQYF
>TRBJ1-5|NA|NA|TRBV15
TGTGCCACCAGCAGAGACAGATATAGCAATCAGCCCCAGCATTTT
CATSRDRYSNQPQHF
>TRBJ1-4|TRBD1|NA|TRBV6-5
TGTGCCAGCAGCTGGGACAGATCAACTAATGAAAAACTGTTTTTT
CASSWDRSTNEKLFF
>TRBJ2-1|NA|NA|TRBV7-2
TGTGCCAGCAGCTTAAGCGGGCCTTACAATGAGCAGTTCTTC
CASSLSGPYNEQFF
>TRBJ2-5|NA|NA|TRBV19
TGTGCCAGTAGTATCGGCAGGGGTAGGGAAGAGACCCAGTACTTC
CASSIGRGREETQYF
>TRBJ2-4|NA|NA|TRBV2
TGTGCCAGCAGCCAAAACATTCAGTACTTC
CASSQNIQYF
>TRBJ1-2|NA|NA|TRBV9
TGTGCCAGCAGCGCGCCGGGGACCTACTATGGCTACACCTTC
CASSAPGTYYGYTF
>TRBJ1-2|TRBD1|NA|TRBV11-1
TGTGCCAACAGCTTAGCGCGTGGGACAGGTTCCGGTGGCTACACCTTC
CANSLARGTGSGGYTF
>TRBJ2-7|NA|NA|TRBV5-1
TGCGCCAGCAGCCTGCGACCCGCAGGAGAGCAGTACTTC
CASSLRPAGEQYF
>TRBJ2-5|NA|NA|TRBV28
TGTGCCAGCAGCCCCAGGACCCCGTACCAAGAGACCCAGTACTTC
CASSPRTPYQETQYF
>TRBJ1-6|NA|NA|TRBV6-5
TGTGCCAGCAGTCGGGGAGGGAACTCTAATTCACCCCTCCACTTT
CASSRGGNSNSPLHF
>TRBJ2-7|NA|NA|TRBV4-3
TGCGCCAGCAGCCAAGGGCCACTACACCCCTACGAGCAGTACTTC
CASSQGPLHPYEQYF
>TRBJ2-2|TRBD1|NA|TRBV11-3
TGTGCCAGCAGCCCCCGGGACAGGGGTTTTCTCGGGGAGCTGTTTTTT
CASSPRDRGFLGELFF
>TRBJ2-2|NA|NA|TRBV19
TGTGCCAGTAGCCCCATGACGTCCGCCGGGGAGCTGTTTTTT
CASSPMTSAGELFF
>TRBJ2-6|NA|NA|TRBV28
TGTGCCAGCAGTTTGACTGGGGCCAACGTCCTGACTTTC
CASSLTGANVLTF
>TRBJ1-2|TRBD1|NA|TRBV11-2
TGTGCCAGCAGCCCAGGGACAGGAAGCGGCTACACCTTC
CASSPGTGSGYTF
>TRBJ2-1|NA|few|TRBV6-5
TGTGCCAGCAGTCGCTCCCTCAGTAGTGAGCAGTTCTTC
CASSRSLSSEQFF
>TRBJ2-4|NA|NA|TRBV6-1
TGTGCCAGCAGTGAACATAGTCTAGCCAAAAACATTCAGTACTTC
CASSEHSLAKNIQYF